These 31 T cell receptor beta chains came from one sample sequenced in a study of tumour-infiltrating T cells in Burkitt lymphoma. Some clones are missing from TCRdb's copy, which holds only in-frame ones; the method was immunoSEQ multiplex PCR. The sample holds 3,300 or so clones, approximately 12% seen once. Sequencing was performed on tumor tissue. These receptors all stem from a human donor with Burkitt lymphoma.

This clone was observed a few times. The chain is built from TRBV9 and TRBJ2-3, with TRBD2 identical over 7 bases. V lost 2 bases, J lost 2 bases, and 8 bases stayed unmatched. Germline CDR1 reads SGDLS; CDR2 reads YYNGEE. CDR3 length equals 16 residues. CDR3 in DNA: TGTGCCAGCAGCGTTTCTGGCGGGGGATCCACAGATACGCAGTATTTT. This codes for CASSVSGGGSTDTQYF.

The chain employs TRBV6-6 and TRBJ1-2, with TRBD1 as a possible D gene (5 bases). CDR1 is MNHNY and CDR2 is SVGAGI in the germline V gene (reference sequence). This CDR3 region has 13 residues. Trimming took 7 bases from V and 1 from J, leaving 10 bases between them. CDR3 in amino acids: CASTGQINYGYTF. The CDR3 DNA sequence: TGTGCCAGCACCGGACAAATTAACTATGGCTACACCTTC.

The V call is TRBV18, the J call TRBJ2-1; perhaps TRBD1 as D (5 bases). CDR3 size: 12 residues. Germline CDR1 and CDR2: KGHSH and LQKENI. V shed 6 bases and J shed 9 bases, with 12 bases lying between them. As DNA, the CDR3 is TGTGCCAGCTCCCCAGACAGTGCTGAGCAGTTCTTC. Its translation is CASSPDSAEQFF.

This clone was seen more than once but under ten times. The chain employs TRBV4-2 and TRBJ2-3; D unresolved. V lost 0 bases to trimming and J lost 5 bases, with 12 bases between them. The CDR3 consists of 15 residues. CDR1 and CDR2 (germline): LGHNA, YNFKEQ. The CDR3, as DNA: TGTGCCAGCAGCCAAGATGGCGGTCCTAGAGATACGCAGTATTTT. This encodes CASSQDGGPRDTQYF.

The chain carries TRBV4-3 and TRBJ1-2, with TRBD1 identical over 8 bases. Losses at the gene ends were 4 bases for V and 4 bases for J; bases not matched to a gene: 8. The germline V gene has CDR1 LGHNA and CDR2 YSLEER. The CDR3 loop spans 15 amino acids. The DNA for the CDR3 is TGCGCCAGCAGCCGGTTACAGGGGGACGTCTATGGCTACACCTTC. It is translated as CASSRLQGDVYGYTF.

There are a few counts of this clone. V and J are TRBV19 and TRBJ2-7, with D uncertain. The V end was cut by 3 bases, the J end by 3 bases, with 6 bases between. There are 12 residues in the CDR3. CDR1 is LNHDA, CDR2 SQIVND, per germline (reference sequence). The chain's CDR3 is CASSMHSYEQYF. Here the CDR3 DNA reads TGTGCCAGTAGTATGCACAGCTACGAGCAGTACTTC.

This clone was detected only a few times. This chain joins TRBV19 and TRBJ1-4; possibly TRBD1 for D (6 bases). Germline V gene data show CDR1 as LNHDA and CDR2 as SQIVND (reference sequence). Deletions cut 7 bases from V and 8 bases from J, with 14 bases between. This CDR3 has 13 amino acids. Written as DNA, the CDR3 is TGTGCCAGTACGGTCAGGGGAGAGGAAAAACTGTTTTTT. Translating it yields CASTVRGEEKLFF.

The table lists this clone with a few counts. The chain couples TRBV6-7 to TRBJ1-3; no firm D call. TRBV6-7 has ORF status, its function being uncertain. The CDR3 runs to 15 residues. V lost 2 bases and J lost 0, with 8 bases in between. CDR3 coding DNA: TGTGCCAGCAGTTACCCGGCGTGCTCTGGAAACACCATATATTTT. The encoded protein is CASSYPACSGNTIYF.

This chain links TRBV29-1 with TRBJ1-2, with a possible D match to TRBD1 (5 bases). Germline V gene data show CDR1 as SQVTM and CDR2 as ANQGSEA. V shed 4 bases and J shed 1 base, with 10 bases lying between them. The CDR3 extends over 13 amino acids. DNA of the CDR3: TGCAGCGTTGTTCCACAGGTTAACTATGGCTACACCTTC. Translated: CSVVPQVNYGYTF.

The V gene is TRBV6-6, the J gene TRBJ1-1; tentative D call: TRBD1 (5 bases). The germline V and J ends were trimmed by 2 bases and 3 bases, with 10 bases remaining between them. CDR1 is MNHNY, CDR2 SVGAGI, per germline (reference sequence). This CDR3 contains 14 residues. CDR3 bases: TGTGCCAGCAGTTACGGGGTGGGGGACACTGAAGCTTTCTTT. Encoded protein: CASSYGVGDTEAFF.

The rearrangement links TRBV9 to TRBJ2-5, with D uncertain. The CDR3 length is 12 residues. Trimming took off 4 bases at V and 7 bases at J, with 11 bases between the two ends. Germline assignment: CDR1 SGDLS and CDR2 YYNGEE. The CDR3 DNA reads as TGTGCCAGCAGCTCACCTCGTCGGACCCAGTACTTC. Amino acid sequence: CASSSPRRTQYF.

The chain combines TRBV7-2 with TRBJ1-5; no clear D gene. Looked up from germline, CDR1 is SGHTA and CDR2 is FQGNSA. The CDR3 runs to 13 residues. V lost 2 bases and J lost 6, with 8 bases in between. The CDR3 sequence is CASSLKFAQPQHF. CDR3 sequence (DNA): TGTGCCAGCAGCTTAAAGTTTGCTCAGCCCCAGCATTTT.

This clone has just a few counts. The V and J genes are TRBV7-6 and TRBJ2-5, with 13 bases identical to TRBD2. V trimming: 5 bases; J trimming: 3 bases; junction bases outside the gene matches: 6. The CDR3 is 16 residues long. Germline V gives CDR1 SGHVS, CDR2 FNYEAQ. The CDR3 DNA is TGTGCCAGCAGCCACCGACTAGCGGGGGGTGAAGAGACCCAGTACTTC. It specifies CASSHRLAGGEETQYF.

Note on this clone: Different DNA sequences within this sample yield the same CDR3. The chain employs TRBV13 and TRBJ2-7; 8 bases are shared with TRBD1. J lost 2 bases, V lost 4 bases, and 13 bases had no gene match. Germline V gene lookup returns CDR1 PRHDT and CDR2 FYEKMQ (reference sequence). This CDR3 comprises 17 residues. The CDR3 here is CASSSSYDRGEPYEQYF. DNA of the CDR3: TGTGCCAGCAGCTCCTCTTATGACAGGGGAGAACCCTACGAGCAGTACTTC.

This clone has only a few counts. The genes are TRBV9 and TRBJ2-3; TRBD2 matches 8 bases. The trim removed 2 bases at V and 6 bases at J, leaving 8 bases unmatched. The CDR3 consists of 15 residues. The germline V gene encodes CDR1 SGDLS and CDR2 YYNGEE. The CDR3 DNA follows: TGTGCCAGCAGCGTTCCTAGCGGGCCAGTCGATACGCAGTATTTT. Protein product: CASSVPSGPVDTQYF. The variable domain in full, completed from reference TRBV9 and TRBJ2-3, reads DSGVTQTPKHLITATGQRVTLRCSPRSGDLSVYWYQQSLDQGLQFLIQYYNGEERAKGNILERFSAQQFPDLHSELNLSSLELGDSALYFCASSVPSGPVDTQYFGPGTRLTVL.

This chain connects TRBV7-9 to TRBJ1-1, with D unresolved. V was shortened by 1 base and J by 4 bases, with 7 bases between the two germline ends. The CDR3 covers 13 residues. Germline CDR1 SEHNR, CDR2 FQNEAQ (reference sequence). The CDR3 DNA sequence: TGTGCCAGCAGCTTAGATATGGGCACTGAAGCTTTCTTT. Protein: CASSLDMGTEAFF.

This clone showed up just a few times. This chain links TRBV12-5 with TRBJ2-7; the match to TRBD2 covers 8 bases. The CDR3 totals 15 residues. The V gene end was trimmed by 2 bases and the J gene end by 5 bases; junction bases not matched to a gene: 8. Per germline, CDR1 LGHNT and CDR2 FRNRAP. The CDR3 region has the DNA TGTGCTAGTGGTTTGCTTGGGCGGGGGGTAGACGAGCAGTACTTC. It specifies CASGLLGRGVDEQYF.

The chain carries TRBV11-2 and TRBJ2-7; D uncertain. Germline CDR1 is SGHAT and CDR2 is FQNNGV. This CDR3 contains 14 residues. Trimming pared 2 bases from V and 4 bases from J, leaving 12 bases between. The CDR3 nucleotides are TGTGCCAGCAGCTTAAGTGCCAGGCCATACGAGCAGTACTTC. It translates to CASSLSARPYEQYF. The full variable domain, with the rest looked up from reference TRBV11-2 and TRBJ2-7, is EAGVAQSPRYKIIEKRQSVAFWCNPISGHATLYWYQQILGQGPKLLIQFQNNGVVDDSQLPKDRFSAERLKGVDSTLKIQPAKLEDSAVYLCASSLSARPYEQYFGPGTRLTVT.

This chain links TRBV5-1 with TRBJ1-6, with 8 nucleotides matching TRBD1. This CDR3 is built from 14 residues. CDR1 and CDR2 (germline): SGHRS, YFSETQ. V gave up 4 bases and J gave up 8 bases; unmatched junction bases: 5. The CDR3 spells CASSPGGIDSPLHF. In DNA, the CDR3 is TGCGCCAGCAGCCCAGGGGGCATAGATTCACCCCTCCACTTT.

This chain connects TRBV9 to TRBJ2-7; 10 positions match TRBD2. The CDR3 sequence is 16 residues long. Germline V lookup: CDR1 SGDLS, CDR2 YYNGEE. V shed 0 bases and J 2 bases; nucleotides not matched to a gene: 5. As DNA, the CDR3 is TGTGCCAGCAGCGTAGGGCTAGCGGGGGCCCCCTACGAGCAGTACTTC. It specifies CASSVGLAGAPYEQYF.

The rearrangement joins TRBV19 to TRBJ2-7; D gene unclear. The CDR3 runs 15 residues. V was shortened by 5 bases and J by 5 bases, with 19 bases between the two germline ends. Germline CDR1 LNHDA, CDR2 SQIVND (reference sequence). The CDR3 DNA follows: TGTGCCAGTAGTCCCCAGTTGATGGGCAGGAACGAGCAGTACTTC. This encodes CASSPQLMGRNEQYF. The variable domain in full, completed from reference TRBV19 and TRBJ2-7, reads DGGITQSPKYLFRKEGQNVTLSCEQNLNHDAMYWYRQDPGQGLRLIYYSQIVNDFQKGDIAEGYSVSREKKESFPLTVTSAQKNPTAFYLCASSPQLMGRNEQYFGPGTRLTVT.

This sequence joins TRBV18 and TRBJ1-4; D might be TRBD1 (5 bases). Germline CDR1 and CDR2: KGHSH and LQKENI. The CDR3 runs to 14 residues. V was shortened by 5 bases and J by 8 bases, with 15 bases between the two germline ends. This chain's CDR3 is CASSARGNREKLFF. DNA for the CDR3: TGTGCCAGCTCAGCCCGGGGTAACAGGGAAAAACTGTTTTTT. Full variable domain (rest looked up from reference TRBV18 and TRBJ1-4): NAGVMQNPRHLVRRRGQEARLRCSPMKGHSHVYWYRQLPEEGLKFMVYLQKENIIDESGMPKERFSAEFPKEGPSILRIQQVVRGDSAAYFCASSARGNREKLFFGSGTQLSVL.

There are a few counts of this clone. The rearrangement uses TRBV6-6 and TRBJ1-4, with a weak D call TRBD1 (5 bases). Germline loops: CDR1 MNHNY, CDR2 SVGAGI (reference sequence). The CDR3 covers 15 residues. Trimming cost V 5 bases and J 0 bases, with 10 bases left between them. CDR3 sequence reads: CASSKPTATNEKLFF. The DNA of the CDR3 is TGTGCCAGCAGTAAGCCGACAGCAACTAATGAAAAACTGTTTTTT.

This clone occurred a few times. The V gene is TRBV2, the J gene TRBJ2-5, with 12 bases matching TRBD2. CDR1 is SNHLY, CDR2 FYNNEI, per germline. J gave up 4 bases and V 7 bases, and 10 bases lay outside the gene matches. CDR3 length: 16 residues. In DNA, the CDR3 is TGTGCCAGCACCCCCCGCGCTAGCGGGGGGGGAGAGACCCAGTACTTC. Residues: CASTPRASGGGETQYF.

This clone qualifies as large. This sequence joins TRBV7-9 and TRBJ1-1; TRBD1 is a possible D gene (5 bases). V dropped 3 bases and J dropped 4 bases, with 9 bases sitting between them. Germline assignment: CDR1 SEHNR and CDR2 FQNEAQ (reference sequence). CDR3 length equals 13 residues. CDR3 sequence (DNA): TGTGCCAGCAGCTTGGACACCGGCACTGAAGCTTTCTTT. It yields the protein CASSLDTGTEAFF.

This clone was counted only a few times. The chain employs TRBV5-5 and TRBJ1-1; TRBD1 agrees at 8 bases. V lost 5 bases and J lost 3; bases outside the gene matches: 0. The germline V gene has CDR1 SGHKS and CDR2 YYEKEE (reference sequence). The CDR3 runs 12 residues. The CDR3, as DNA: TGTGCCAGCAGACAGGGGGACACTGAAGCTTTCTTT. It codes for CASRQGDTEAFF.

This clone was counted between two and nine times. The genes are TRBV7-2 and TRBJ2-3; possible D gene TRBD1, 5 bases. Germline CDR1 SGHTA, CDR2 FQGNSA. The CDR3 is made up of 12 amino acids. Trimming shortened V by 5 bases and J by 7 bases, and 10 bases separated the two germline ends. This CDR3 is CASSPDKHTQYF. CDR3 coding DNA: TGTGCCAGCAGCCCGGACAAACATACGCAGTATTTT.

This clone showed up just a few times. The chain links TRBV6-4 to TRBJ2-1; 9 bases line up with TRBD1. Germline V gene lookup returns CDR1 MRHNA and CDR2 SNTAGT. V shed 5 bases, J shed 9 bases, and the junction held 11 bases outside the gene matches. CDR3 length: 15 residues. Here the CDR3 reads CASSTGTGFSSEQFF. CDR3 bases: TGTGCCAGCAGTACCGGGACAGGGTTTTCCAGTGAGCAGTTCTTC.

This clone was counted a few times. The V and J genes are TRBV7-9 and TRBJ2-3; D remains unclear. The CDR3 has 13 amino acids. CDR1 and CDR2 from the germline V gene are SEHNR and FQNEAQ (reference sequence). With 1 base removed from V and 4 bases from J, the gap between germline ends came to 6 bases. The CDR3 region has the DNA TGTGCCAGCAGCTTAGGGGTCGCAGATACGCAGTATTTT. Translating it yields CASSLGVADTQYF. Supplemented by reference TRBV7-9 and TRBJ2-3, the full variable domain reads DTGVSQNPRHKITKRGQNVTFRCDPISEHNRLYWYRQTLGQGPEFLTYFQNEAQLEKSRLLSDRFSAERPKGSFSTLEIQRTEQGDSAMYLCASSLGVADTQYFGPGTRLTVL.

In its sample, this clone was seen a few times. The chain carries TRBV6-5 and TRBJ1-1, with 7 bases identical to TRBD1. The length of the CDR3 is 13 residues. Unmatched junction bases numbered 4, after V lost 8 bases and J lost 1 base. Germline assignment: CDR1 MNHEY and CDR2 SVGAGI. The CDR3 sequence: CASGQAGNTEAFF. The CDR3 region has the DNA TGTGCCAGCGGACAGGCGGGGAACACTGAAGCTTTCTTT.

The chain links TRBV6-5 to TRBJ1-3, with D unresolved. Trimming pared 0 bases from V and 4 bases from J, leaving 4 bases between. Germline-derived CDR1 and CDR2 are MNHEY and SVGAGI. The CDR3 runs 13 residues. The CDR3 DNA reads as TGTGCCAGCAGTTACTCGTCGGGAAACACCATATATTTT. Its protein product is CASSYSSGNTIYF.